This record looks at one T cell receptor beta chain sequence and its context. The CDR3 length is 13 residues. The germline V gene has CDR1 SGHNT and CDR2 YYREEE (reference sequence). V was pared by 4 bases and J by 0 bases, with 8 bases between. Here immunoSEQ multiplex PCR was the method, and the copy in TCRdb shows in-frame clones only, minus some. This sample has approximately 200,000 clones, with roughly 89% found just once. The data were taken from a study of blood T cell repertoires in COVID-19. Whole-study context: Samples representing acute and convalescent COVID-19 were sourced from the United States, Italy and Spain. From T cells, B-cell-depleted T cells, or PBMCs came the material, which was cDNA or gDNA.

In terms of age and location, participants ranged from about 18 to 89 years and lived in fewer than 30 US areas. Sequencing was carried out using PBMCs or T cells enriched from blood (not recorded which). This receptor was taken from a man aged 18 to 30 with acute COVID-19. This chain uses TRBV5-4 with TRBJ2-7; a possible D gene is TRBD2 (6 bases). In DNA form, the CDR3 reads TGTGCCAGCAGCGGGGACTCCTCCTACGAGCAGTACTTC. This translates into CASSGDSSYEQYF.